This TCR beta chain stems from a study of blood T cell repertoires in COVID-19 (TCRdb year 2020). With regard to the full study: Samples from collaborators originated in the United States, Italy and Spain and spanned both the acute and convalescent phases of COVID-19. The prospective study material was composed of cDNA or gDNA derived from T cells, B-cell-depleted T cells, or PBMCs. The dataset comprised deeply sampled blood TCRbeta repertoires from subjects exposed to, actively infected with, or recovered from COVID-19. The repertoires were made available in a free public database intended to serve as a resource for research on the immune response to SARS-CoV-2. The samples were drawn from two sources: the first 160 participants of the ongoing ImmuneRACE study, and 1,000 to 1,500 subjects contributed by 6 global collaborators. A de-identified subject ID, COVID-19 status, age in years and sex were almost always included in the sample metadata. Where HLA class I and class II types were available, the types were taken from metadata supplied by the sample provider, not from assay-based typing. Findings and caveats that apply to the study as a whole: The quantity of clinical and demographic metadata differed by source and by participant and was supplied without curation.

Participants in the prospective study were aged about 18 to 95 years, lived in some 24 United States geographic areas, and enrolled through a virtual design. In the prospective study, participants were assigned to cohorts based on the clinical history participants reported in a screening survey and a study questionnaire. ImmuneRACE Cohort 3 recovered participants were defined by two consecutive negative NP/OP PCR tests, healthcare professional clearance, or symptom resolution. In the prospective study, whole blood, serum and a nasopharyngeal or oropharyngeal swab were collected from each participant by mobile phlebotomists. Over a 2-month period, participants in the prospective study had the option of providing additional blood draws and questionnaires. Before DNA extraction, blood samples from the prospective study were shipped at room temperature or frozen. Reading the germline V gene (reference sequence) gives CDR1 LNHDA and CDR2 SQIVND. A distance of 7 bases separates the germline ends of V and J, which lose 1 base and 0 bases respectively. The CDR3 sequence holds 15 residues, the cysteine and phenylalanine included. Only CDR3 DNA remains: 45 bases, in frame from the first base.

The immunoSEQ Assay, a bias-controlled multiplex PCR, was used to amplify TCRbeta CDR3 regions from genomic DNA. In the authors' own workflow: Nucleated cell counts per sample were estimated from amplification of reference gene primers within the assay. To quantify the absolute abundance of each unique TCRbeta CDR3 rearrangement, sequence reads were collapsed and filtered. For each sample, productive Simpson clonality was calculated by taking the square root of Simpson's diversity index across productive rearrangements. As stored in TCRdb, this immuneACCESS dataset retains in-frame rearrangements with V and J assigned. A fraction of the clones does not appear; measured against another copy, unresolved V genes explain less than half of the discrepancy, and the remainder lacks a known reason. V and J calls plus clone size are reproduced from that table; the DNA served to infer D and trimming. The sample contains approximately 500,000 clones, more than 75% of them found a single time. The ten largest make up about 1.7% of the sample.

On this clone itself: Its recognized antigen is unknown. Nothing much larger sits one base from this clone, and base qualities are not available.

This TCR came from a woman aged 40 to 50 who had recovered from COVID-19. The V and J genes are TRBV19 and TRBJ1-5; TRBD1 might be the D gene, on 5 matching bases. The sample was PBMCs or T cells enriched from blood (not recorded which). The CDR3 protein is CASSIAGYSNQPQHF. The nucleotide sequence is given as TGTGCCAGTAGTATAGCAGGGTATAGCAATCAGCCCCAGCATTTT.